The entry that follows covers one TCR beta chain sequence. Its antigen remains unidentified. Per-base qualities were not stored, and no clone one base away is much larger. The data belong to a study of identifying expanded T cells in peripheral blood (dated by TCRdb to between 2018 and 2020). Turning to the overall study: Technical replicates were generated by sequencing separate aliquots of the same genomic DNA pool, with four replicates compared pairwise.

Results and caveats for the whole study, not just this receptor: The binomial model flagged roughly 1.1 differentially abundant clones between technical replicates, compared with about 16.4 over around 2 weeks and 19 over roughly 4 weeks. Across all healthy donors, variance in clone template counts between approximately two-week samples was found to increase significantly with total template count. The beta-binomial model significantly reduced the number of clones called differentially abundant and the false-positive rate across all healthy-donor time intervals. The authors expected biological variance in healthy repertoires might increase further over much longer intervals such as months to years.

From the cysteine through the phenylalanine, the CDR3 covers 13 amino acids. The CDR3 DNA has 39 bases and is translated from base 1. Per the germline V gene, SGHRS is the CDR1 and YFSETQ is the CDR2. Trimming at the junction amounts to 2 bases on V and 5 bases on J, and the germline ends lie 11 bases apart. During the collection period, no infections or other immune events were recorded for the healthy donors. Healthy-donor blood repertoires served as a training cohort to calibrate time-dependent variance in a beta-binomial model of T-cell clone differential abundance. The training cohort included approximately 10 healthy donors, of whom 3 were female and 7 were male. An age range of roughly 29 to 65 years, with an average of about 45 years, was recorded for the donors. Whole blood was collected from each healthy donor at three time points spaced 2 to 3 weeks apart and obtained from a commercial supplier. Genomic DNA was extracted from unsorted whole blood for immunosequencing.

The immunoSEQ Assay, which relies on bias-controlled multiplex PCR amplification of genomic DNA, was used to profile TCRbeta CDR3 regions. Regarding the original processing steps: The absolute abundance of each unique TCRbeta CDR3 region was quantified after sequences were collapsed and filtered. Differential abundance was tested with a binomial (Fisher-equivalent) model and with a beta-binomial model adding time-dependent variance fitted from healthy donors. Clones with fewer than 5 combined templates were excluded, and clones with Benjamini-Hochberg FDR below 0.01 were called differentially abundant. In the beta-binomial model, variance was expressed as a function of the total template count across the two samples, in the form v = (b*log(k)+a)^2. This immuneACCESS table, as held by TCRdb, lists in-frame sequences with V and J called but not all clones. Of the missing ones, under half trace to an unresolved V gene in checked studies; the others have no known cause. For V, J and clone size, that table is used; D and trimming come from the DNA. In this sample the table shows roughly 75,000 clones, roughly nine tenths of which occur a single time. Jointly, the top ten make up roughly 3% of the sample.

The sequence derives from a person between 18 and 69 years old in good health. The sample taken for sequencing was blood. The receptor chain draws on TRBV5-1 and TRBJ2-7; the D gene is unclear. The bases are TGCGCCAGCAGCTTTGACGGGCTTAACGAGCAGTACTTC. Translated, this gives CASSFDGLNEQYF.